This T cell receptor beta chain was captured in a study of blood T cell repertoires in COVID-19. Original analysis: Researchers report that nucleated cell counts were estimated from reference gene primer amplification. Some clones are missing from TCRdb's copy, which holds only in-frame ones; the method was immunoSEQ multiplex PCR. From that table come the V and J calls and clone size; the DNA was used to work out D and trimming. The data show some 320,000 clones, around 87% seen once. Enrollees, roughly 18 to 90 years old, lived in 25 or so US areas. In assigning cohorts, the study relied on participant-reported clinical history. Cohort 3 recovery required two negative PCRs, clearance, or symptom resolution. This receptor was taken from a woman aged 25 to 39 who had recovered from COVID-19. Sequences were obtained from PBMCs or T cells enriched from blood (not recorded which).

In DNA, the CDR3 is TGTGCCAGCACCCTGGAAATGAGGGTTGCCCAGTACTTC. It translates to CASTLEMRVAQYF. V and J are TRBV11-2 and TRBJ2-7; D may be TRBD2 (5 bases). The V gene lost 7 bases and the J gene lost 10 bases, with 20 bases spanning the gap. CDR3 length: 13 residues. Per germline, CDR1 SGHAT and CDR2 FQNNGV.